A single T cell receptor (beta chain) is shown here with its context. Its antigen is as yet unknown. Produced via immunoSEQ multiplex PCR; TCRdb's table is partial and in-frame only. Of 97,000 or so clones in the sample, about 79% were seen once. J lost 11 bases, V lost 7 bases, and 11 bases had no gene match. Germline lookup yields CDR1 SNHLY and CDR2 FYNNEI. The CDR3 extends over 14 amino acids. Time point denoted: blood 4 weeks post-SBRT, at nephrectomy. Regarding treatment: 15 Gy SBRT to primary tumor, nephrectomy 4 weeks later. The data are from a study of radiation and T cells in renal cell carcinoma. Study-wide results and limits: From baseline, blood top tumor clonotypes peaked at 2 weeks post-radiation.

The V and J genes are TRBV2 and TRBJ1-4; the match to TRBD1 covers 9 bases. The clonotype comes from a man between 60 and 75 years old with renal cell carcinoma. Material: blood, obtained from a patient whose treatment included radiotherapy and nephrectomy. The CDR3 DNA reads TGTGCCAGCAAGCAGGACAGGGGAAGTGAGAAACTGTTTTTT. Translated: CASKQDRGSEKLFF.